This entry describes one T cell receptor (beta chain). Its target is unknown. The data derive from a study of cytomegalovirus exposure and HLA in healthy donors. Study outcomes and limitations: Productive status was seen about 87% or about 30% of the time for most TCR beta V segments in an earlier analysis. Fewer N-insertions than the approximately 700-donor mean were reportedly shown by an Asian-associated ancestry cluster in a later analysis. CMV serostatus was the sole immune exposure information available.

The ends were cut back, 1 base at V and 6 bases at J, with 16 bases in the middle. CDR3 length: 16 residues. The germline CDR1 and CDR2 sequences are SGHTA and FQGNSA. The PCR was carried out with 60 Vbeta primers and 13 Jbeta primers. Some clones are missing from TCRdb's copy, which holds only in-frame ones; the method was immunoSEQ multiplex PCR. The profile shows roughly 76,000 clones, 79% of them singletons. The clonotype originates from a man aged 25 to 40 in good health and CMV-seronegative. The rearrangement uses TRBV7-2 and TRBJ2-1; TRBD2 might be the D (7 bases). Sequencing was done on a sample of PBMCs. The chain's CDR3 is CASSLVGGALSNEQFF. The CDR3 bases are TGTGCCAGCAGCTTAGTGGGGGGGGCCCTTTCCAATGAGCAGTTCTTC.